The 15 T cell receptor beta chains presented below share a single source sample, sequenced in a study of T cells in Graves' hyperthyroidism and ophthalmopathy. RNA transcripts gave rise to amplified TCR beta CDR3 regions. HTBI primers were used for first-round RT-PCR of the TCR CDR3. TCRdb re-called the multiplex PCR reads through MiXCR, storing one row per CDR3 protein. This sample has 300,000 to 350,000 distinct CDR3 sequences; around 18% occur once, and the top ten carry less than 20%. The sequenced sample consisted of blood. These receptors originate from a middle-aged woman with Graves' ophthalmopathy.

This chain joins TRBV5-1 and TRBJ2-7, with a weak D call TRBD1 (5 bases). V lost 1 base and J lost 2, with 10 bases in between. Germline V gene sequence: CDR1 SGHRS, CDR2 YFSETQ. The CDR3 extends over 14 amino acids. This CDR3 is CASSLRAGTYEQYF. The DNA of the CDR3 is TGCGCCAGCAGCTTGAGGGCAGGGACCTACGAGCAGTACTTC. The whole variable domain, remainder taken from reference TRBV5-1 and TRBJ2-7, is KAGVTQTPRYLIKTRGQQVTLSCSPISGHRSVSWYQQTPGQGLQFLFEYFSETQRNKGNFPGRFSGRQFSNSRSEMNVSTLELGDSALYLCASSLRAGTYEQYFGPGTRLTVT.

The chain couples TRBV7-2 to TRBJ1-1; 7 bases agree with TRBD1. CDR1 and CDR2 from the germline V gene are SGHTA and FQGNSA. The CDR3 consists of 15 residues. Trimming removed 2 bases from V and 2 bases from J; junction bases left unmatched: 5. CDR3 coding DNA: TGTGCCAGCAGCTTAAAGGGGGCACTTAACACTGAAGCTTTCTTT. This codes for CASSLKGALNTEAFF.

This clonotype was found a few times. The gene calls are TRBV12-3 or TRBV12-4 and TRBJ1-1; D perhaps matches TRBD1 (5 bases). Trimming shortened V by 3 bases and J by 0 bases, and 8 bases separated the two germline ends. The CDR3 length is 14 residues. CDR3 DNA: TGTGCCAGCAGTTTCGGGGCTATGAACACTGAAGCTTTCTTT. This translates into CASSFGAMNTEAFF.

V gene TRBV12-3 or TRBV12-4 combines with J gene TRBJ2-7; 9 nucleotides agree with TRBD1. This CDR3 contains 13 residues. V dropped 5 bases and J dropped 8; count of bases not matched to a gene: 7. The CDR3 region is CASSPGHRGQQYF. CDR3 bases: TGTGCCAGCAGTCCCGGGCACAGGGGGCAGCAGTACTTC.

This clonotype was seen repeatedly, ten times or more. J is TRBJ2-7 and V is TRBV18; D uncertain. Germline assignment: CDR1 KGHSH and CDR2 LQKENI. The CDR3 sequence is 13 residues long. Trimming pared 3 bases from V and 3 bases from J, leaving 9 bases between. CDR3 nucleotides: TGTGCCAGCTCACCCCTAACAGTCTACGAGCAGTACTTC. Its translation: CASSPLTVYEQYF.

In this sample, this clonotype turned up many times. V usage is TRBV7-2 and J usage is TRBJ2-2, with a possible D match to TRBD2 (6 bases). CDR1 and CDR2 from the germline V gene are SGHTA and FQGNSA. The CDR3 consists of 15 residues. V was clipped by 3 bases and J by 0 bases, with 8 bases between them. CDR3 region: CASSFSGPNTGELFF. The CDR3 DNA is TGTGCCAGCAGCTTTAGCGGACCGAACACCGGGGAGCTGTTTTTT.

This sequence joins TRBV9 and TRBJ2-2, with TRBD1 as a possible D gene (5 bases). CDR1 SGDLS and CDR2 YYNGEE come from the germline V gene. The CDR3 totals 13 residues. The V and J ends lost 0 bases and 9 bases respectively, with 9 bases between them. CDR3 in DNA: TGTGCCAGCAGCGTAGAAGGGGCCCGGGAGCTGTTTTTT. Its protein product is CASSVEGARELFF.

This clonotype was recorded at least ten times. At one of its ends the junction is not consistent with the germline gene, which may arise from a read error. The CDR3 spells CGSSQDWPGRTNTEAFF. The CDR3 DNA reads TGCGGCAGCAGCCAAGATTGGCCAGGGAGGACAAACACTGAAGCTTTCTTT. V is TRBV4-1 and J is TRBJ1-1, with TRBD1 as a possible D gene (5 bases). Per the germline V gene, CDR1 is MGHRA and CDR2 is YSYEKL. CDR3 size: 17 residues.

This clonotype was seen a few times. J is TRBJ2-3 and V is TRBV11-2, with 10 bases identical to TRBD2. The junction had 8 bases not matched to a gene; V was cut back by 6 bases and J by 5 bases. The CDR3 has 15 residues. Germline V gives CDR1 SGHAT, CDR2 FQNNGV. The CDR3 coding sequence is TGTGCCAGCAGATCGAGCGGGAGGGCATTAGATACGCAGTATTTT. It codes for CASRSSGRALDTQYF. The variable domain in full, completed from reference TRBV11-2 and TRBJ2-3, reads EAGVAQSPRYKIIEKRQSVAFWCNPISGHATLYWYQQILGQGPKLLIQFQNNGVVDDSQLPKDRFSAERLKGVDSTLKIQPAKLEDSAVYLCASRSSGRALDTQYFGPGTRLTVL.

This clonotype was counted many times. This chain links TRBV29-1 with TRBJ1-1, with D possibly being TRBD1 (5 bases). The CDR3 loop spans 13 amino acids. Germline values: CDR1 SQVTM, CDR2 ANQGSEA. Trimming removed 2 bases from V and 5 bases from J, with 12 bases in between. The CDR3: CSVENGGRTEAFF. The CDR3 region has the DNA TGCAGCGTTGAAAACGGGGGAAGGACTGAAGCTTTCTTT.

Ten or more counts support this clonotype. The chain uses TRBV5-1 and TRBJ2-7; 15 bases agree with TRBD2. From germline, CDR1 is SGHRS and CDR2 YFSETQ. The V and J ends lost 4 bases and 7 bases, in that order; junction bases with no gene match: 6. The CDR3 is 15 residues long. In nucleotides, the CDR3 is TGCGCCAGCAGCATCCGGACTAGCGGGAGGGGAGAGCAGTACTTC. Translation: CASSIRTSGRGEQYF.

The CDR3 loop is CASSYSFNQPQHF. The CDR3 bases are TGTGCCAGCAGTTACTCGTTCAATCAGCCCCAGCATTTT. The chain recombines TRBV6-2 or TRBV6-3 with TRBJ1-5; D remains ambiguous. V was pared by 0 bases and J by 3 bases, with 3 bases between. CDR1 MNHEY and CDR2 SVGEGT come from the germline V gene. The CDR3 is made up of 13 amino acids.

This clonotype was recorded many times. This chain connects TRBV6-1 to TRBJ2-7; 9 bases agree with TRBD2. J lost 7 bases, V lost 1 base, and 5 bases had no gene match. The CDR3 runs 14 residues. Germline V gene sequence: CDR1 MNHNS, CDR2 SASEGT. The CDR3 nucleotides read TGTGCCAGCAGTGAAGTAGCGGGAGATAGTGAGCAGTACTTC. Protein product: CASSEVAGDSEQYF.

At least ten counts were recorded for this clonotype. This rearrangement joins TRBV28 to TRBJ2-2, with TRBD1 as a possible D gene (6 bases). Trimming left V 8 bases short and J 5 bases short, with 15 bases between. CDR1 is MDHEN, CDR2 SYDVKM, per germline. The CDR3 totals 14 residues. CDR3 protein: CASAVTGSTGELFF. The CDR3 DNA reads TGTGCCAGCGCAGTAACAGGGTCTACCGGGGAGCTGTTTTTT.

The chain is built from TRBV27 and TRBJ2-5; 8 bases are shared with TRBD2. With V trimmed by 6 bases and J by 5 bases, 11 bases remained unmatched. Per germline, CDR1 MNHEY and CDR2 SMNVEV (reference sequence). The CDR3 is 15 amino acids. The CDR3 DNA reads TGTGCCAGCAGAGGGAAAGCGGGAGTAATGGAGACCCAGTACTTC. It encodes CASRGKAGVMETQYF.